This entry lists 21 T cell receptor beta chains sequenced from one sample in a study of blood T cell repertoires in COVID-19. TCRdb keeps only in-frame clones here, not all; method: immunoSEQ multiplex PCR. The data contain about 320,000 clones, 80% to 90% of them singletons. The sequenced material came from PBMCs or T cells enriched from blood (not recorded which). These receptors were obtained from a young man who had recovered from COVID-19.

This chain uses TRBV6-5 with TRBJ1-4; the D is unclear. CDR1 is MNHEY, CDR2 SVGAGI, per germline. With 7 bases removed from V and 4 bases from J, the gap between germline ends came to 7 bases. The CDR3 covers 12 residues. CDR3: CASKQLNEKLFF. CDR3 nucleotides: TGTGCCAGCAAACAGCTTAATGAAAAACTGTTTTTT.

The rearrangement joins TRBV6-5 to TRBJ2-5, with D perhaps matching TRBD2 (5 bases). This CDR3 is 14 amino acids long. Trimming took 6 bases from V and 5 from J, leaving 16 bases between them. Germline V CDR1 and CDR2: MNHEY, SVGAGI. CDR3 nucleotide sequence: TGTGCCAGCAGCCCATCAGGAGGCCCCGAGACCCAGTACTTC. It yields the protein CASSPSGGPETQYF.

CDR3 sequence: CASSLGTGLSYGYTF. The CDR3 DNA sequence: TGTGCCAGCAGCCTCGGGACAGGGTTATCCTATGGCTACACCTTC. V is TRBV7-9 and J is TRBJ1-2; 9 bases map to TRBD1. This CDR3 has 15 amino acids. Germline V lookup: CDR1 SEHNR, CDR2 FQNEAQ (reference sequence). V lost 5 bases and J lost 4; bases outside the gene matches: 8.

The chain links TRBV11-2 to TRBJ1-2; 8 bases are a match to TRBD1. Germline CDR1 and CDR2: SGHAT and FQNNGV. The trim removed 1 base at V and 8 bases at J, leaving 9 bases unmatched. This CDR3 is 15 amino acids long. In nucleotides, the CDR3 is TGTGCCAGCAGCTTAGTCCCCACAGGGGGTAGCGGCTACACCTTC. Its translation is CASSLVPTGGSGYTF. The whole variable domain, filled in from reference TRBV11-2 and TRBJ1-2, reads EAGVAQSPRYKIIEKRQSVAFWCNPISGHATLYWYQQILGQGPKLLIQFQNNGVVDDSQLPKDRFSAERLKGVDSTLKIQPAKLEDSAVYLCASSLVPTGGSGYTFGSGTRLTVV.

The CDR3 region is CSASYPTGGVYGYTF. Written as DNA, the CDR3 is TGCAGTGCTAGTTACCCGACAGGGGGCGTCTATGGCTACACCTTC. The rearrangement uses TRBV20-1 and TRBJ1-2; 10 bases agree with TRBD1. The germline CDR1 and CDR2 sequences are DFQATT and SNEGSKA (reference sequence). The junction had 8 bases not matched to a gene; V was cut back by 3 bases and J by 4 bases. The CDR3 contains 15 residues.

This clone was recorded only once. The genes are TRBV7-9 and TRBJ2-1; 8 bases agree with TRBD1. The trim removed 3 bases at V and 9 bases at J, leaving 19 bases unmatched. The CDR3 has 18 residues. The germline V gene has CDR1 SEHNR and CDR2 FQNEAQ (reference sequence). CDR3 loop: CASSFFAPTGTGPREQFF. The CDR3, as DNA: TGTGCCAGCAGCTTCTTCGCCCCCACCGGGACAGGCCCCCGTGAGCAGTTCTTC.

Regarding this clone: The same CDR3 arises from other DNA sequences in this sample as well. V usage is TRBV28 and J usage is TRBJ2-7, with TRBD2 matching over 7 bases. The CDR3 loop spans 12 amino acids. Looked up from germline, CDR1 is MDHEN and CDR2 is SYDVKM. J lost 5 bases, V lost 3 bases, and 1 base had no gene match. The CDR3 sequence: CASSLGGNEQYF. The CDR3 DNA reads TGTGCCAGCAGTTTGGGGGGGAACGAGCAGTACTTC.

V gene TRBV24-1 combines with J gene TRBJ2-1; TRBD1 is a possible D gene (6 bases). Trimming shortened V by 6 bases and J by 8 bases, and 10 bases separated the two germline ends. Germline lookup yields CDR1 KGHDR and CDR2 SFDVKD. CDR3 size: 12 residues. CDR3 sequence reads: CATSWGHDEQFF. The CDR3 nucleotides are TGTGCCACCAGTTGGGGACACGATGAGCAGTTCTTC.

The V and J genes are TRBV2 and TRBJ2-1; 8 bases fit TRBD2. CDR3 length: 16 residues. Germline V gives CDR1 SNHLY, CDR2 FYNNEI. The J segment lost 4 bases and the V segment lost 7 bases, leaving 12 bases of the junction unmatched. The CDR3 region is CASNMNPGLGYNEQFF. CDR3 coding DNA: TGTGCCAGCAATATGAATCCGGGACTAGGTTACAATGAGCAGTTCTTC. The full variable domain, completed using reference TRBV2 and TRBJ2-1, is EPEVTQTPSHQVTQMGQEVILRCVPISNHLYFYWYRQILGQKVEFLVSFYNNEISEKSEIFDDQFSVERPDGSNFTLKIRSTKLEDSAMYFCASNMNPGLGYNEQFFGPGTRLTVL.

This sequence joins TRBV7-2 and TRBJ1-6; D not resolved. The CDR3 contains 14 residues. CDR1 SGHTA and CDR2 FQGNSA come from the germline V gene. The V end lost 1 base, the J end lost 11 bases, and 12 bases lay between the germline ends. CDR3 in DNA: TGTGCCAGCAGCTTAGGTGGAGCCGTAGCACCCCTCCACTTT. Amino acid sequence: CASSLGGAVAPLHF.

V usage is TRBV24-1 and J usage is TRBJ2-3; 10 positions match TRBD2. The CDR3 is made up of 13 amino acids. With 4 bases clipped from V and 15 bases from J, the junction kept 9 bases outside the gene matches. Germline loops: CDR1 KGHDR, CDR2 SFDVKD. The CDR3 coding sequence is TGTGCCACCAGTGACGGGACTAGCGTATTCGAATATTTT. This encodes CATSDGTSVFEYF.

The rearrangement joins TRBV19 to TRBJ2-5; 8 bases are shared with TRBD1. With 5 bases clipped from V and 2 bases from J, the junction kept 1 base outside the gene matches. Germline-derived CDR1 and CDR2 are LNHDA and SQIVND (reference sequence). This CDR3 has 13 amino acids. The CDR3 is CASSDRGQETQYF. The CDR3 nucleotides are TGTGCCAGTAGTGACAGGGGACAAGAGACCCAGTACTTC.

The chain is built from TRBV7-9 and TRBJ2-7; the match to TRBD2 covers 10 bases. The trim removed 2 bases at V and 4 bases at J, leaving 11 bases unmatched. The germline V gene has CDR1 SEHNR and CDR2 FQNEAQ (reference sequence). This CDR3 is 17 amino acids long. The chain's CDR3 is CASSLRVGLAANYEQYF. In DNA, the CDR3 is TGTGCCAGCAGCTTAAGGGTCGGACTAGCGGCCAATTACGAGCAGTACTTC.

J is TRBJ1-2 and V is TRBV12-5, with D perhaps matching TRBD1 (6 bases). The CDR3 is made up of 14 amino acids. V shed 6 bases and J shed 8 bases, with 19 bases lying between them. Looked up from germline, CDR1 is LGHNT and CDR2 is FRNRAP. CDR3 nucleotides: TGTGCTAGTGGGGTGGGGGCGCTTTCAGAAGGCTACACCTTC. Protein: CASGVGALSEGYTF. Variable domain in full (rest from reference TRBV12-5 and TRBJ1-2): DARVTQTPRHKVTEMGQEVTMRCQPILGHNTVFWYRQTMMQGLELLAYFRNRAPLDDSGMPKDRFSAEMPDATLATLKIQPSEPRDSAVYFCASGVGALSEGYTFGSGTRLTVV.

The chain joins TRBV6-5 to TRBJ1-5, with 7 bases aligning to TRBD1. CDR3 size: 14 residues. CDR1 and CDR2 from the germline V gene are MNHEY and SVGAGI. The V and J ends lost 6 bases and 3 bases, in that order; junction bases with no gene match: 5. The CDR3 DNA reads TGTGCCAGCAGCTTAGACAGGGTCAATCAGCCCCAGCATTTT. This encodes CASSLDRVNQPQHF.

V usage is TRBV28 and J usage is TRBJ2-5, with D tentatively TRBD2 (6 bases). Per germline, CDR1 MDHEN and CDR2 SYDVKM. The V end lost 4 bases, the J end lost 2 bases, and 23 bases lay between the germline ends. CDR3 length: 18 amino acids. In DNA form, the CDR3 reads TGTGCCAGCAGTTCTTTACTCGACTATAGCGGATTTCAAGAGACCCAGTACTTC. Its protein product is CASSSLLDYSGFQETQYF.

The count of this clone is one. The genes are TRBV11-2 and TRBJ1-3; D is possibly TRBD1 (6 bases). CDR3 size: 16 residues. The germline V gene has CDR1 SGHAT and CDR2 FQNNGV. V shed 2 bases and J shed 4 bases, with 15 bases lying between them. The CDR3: CASSLLAGANGNTIYF. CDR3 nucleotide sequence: TGTGCCAGCAGCTTATTAGCAGGGGCGAACGGAAACACCATATATTTT. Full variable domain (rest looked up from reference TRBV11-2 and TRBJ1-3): EAGVAQSPRYKIIEKRQSVAFWCNPISGHATLYWYQQILGQGPKLLIQFQNNGVVDDSQLPKDRFSAERLKGVDSTLKIQPAKLEDSAVYLCASSLLAGANGNTIYFGEGSWLTVV.

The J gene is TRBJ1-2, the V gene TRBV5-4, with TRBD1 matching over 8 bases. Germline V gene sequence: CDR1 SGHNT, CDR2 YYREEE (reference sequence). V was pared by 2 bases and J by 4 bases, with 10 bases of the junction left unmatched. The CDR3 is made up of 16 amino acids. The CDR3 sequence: CASSLKTGEFTYGYTF. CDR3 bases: TGTGCCAGCAGCTTAAAGACAGGGGAGTTTACCTATGGCTACACCTTC.

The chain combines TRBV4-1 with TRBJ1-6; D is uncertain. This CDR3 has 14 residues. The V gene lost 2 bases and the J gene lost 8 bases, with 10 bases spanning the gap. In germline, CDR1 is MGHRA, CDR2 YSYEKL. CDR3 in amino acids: CASSQSLEDSPLHF. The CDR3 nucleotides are TGCGCCAGCAGCCAATCCCTTGAGGATTCACCCCTCCACTTT.

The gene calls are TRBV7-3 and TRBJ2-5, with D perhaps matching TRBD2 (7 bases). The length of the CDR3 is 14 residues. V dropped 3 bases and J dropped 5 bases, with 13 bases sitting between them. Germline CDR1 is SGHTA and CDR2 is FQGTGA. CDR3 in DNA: TGTGCCAGCAGCTTGACGGGGGGCTGGGAGACCCAGTACTTC. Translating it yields CASSLTGGWETQYF.

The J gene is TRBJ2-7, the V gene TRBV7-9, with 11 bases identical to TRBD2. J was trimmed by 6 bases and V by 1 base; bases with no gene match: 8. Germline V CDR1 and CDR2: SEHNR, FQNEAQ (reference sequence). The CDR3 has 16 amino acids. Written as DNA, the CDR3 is TGTGCCAGCAGCTTAGGATACACTAGCGGGGGAACCGAGCAGTACTTC. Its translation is CASSLGYTSGGTEQYF.